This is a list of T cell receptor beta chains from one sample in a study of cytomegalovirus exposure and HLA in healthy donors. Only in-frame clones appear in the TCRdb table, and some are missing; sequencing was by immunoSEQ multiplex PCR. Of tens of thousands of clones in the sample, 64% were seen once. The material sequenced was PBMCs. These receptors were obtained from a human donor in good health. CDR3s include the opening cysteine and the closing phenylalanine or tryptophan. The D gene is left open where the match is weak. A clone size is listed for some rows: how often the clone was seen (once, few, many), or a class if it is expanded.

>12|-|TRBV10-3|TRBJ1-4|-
CAISESEEKLFF
TGTGCCATCAGTGAGTCGGAGGAAAAACTGTTTTTT
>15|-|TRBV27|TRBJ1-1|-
CASSSYRVKNTEAFF
TGTGCCAGCAGTTCCTACCGGGTTAAGAACACTGAAGCTTTCTTT
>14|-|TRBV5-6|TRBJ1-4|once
CASSLRETNEKLFF
TGCGCCAGCAGCTTGAGGGAGACGAATGAAAAACTGTTTTTT
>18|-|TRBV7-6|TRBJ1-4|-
CASSPRPQSGHSNEKLFF
TGTGCCAGCAGCCCAAGACCCCAATCGGGACACTCCAATGAAAAACTGTTTTTT
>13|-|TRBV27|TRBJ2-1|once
CASSLQDGDEQFF
TGTGCCAGCAGTTTACAGGACGGGGATGAGCAGTTCTTC
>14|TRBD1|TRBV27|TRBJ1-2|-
CASSLTGQISGYTF
TGTGCCAGCAGTTTAACGGGACAGATAAGTGGCTACACCTTC
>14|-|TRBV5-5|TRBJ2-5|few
CASSFEQNQETQYF
TGTGCCAGCAGCTTTGAACAGAACCAAGAGACCCAGTACTTC
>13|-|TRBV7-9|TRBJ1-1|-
CASSSYLNTEAFF
TGTGCCAGCAGCTCCTACCTGAACACTGAAGCTTTCTTT
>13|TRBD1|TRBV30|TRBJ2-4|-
CAWSDRVPNIQYF
TGTGCCTGGTCGGACAGGGTTCCCAACATTCAGTACTTC
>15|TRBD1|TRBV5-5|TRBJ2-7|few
CASSPRPGQGSEQYF
TGTGCCAGCAGCCCGCGACCGGGACAGGGGAGCGAGCAGTACTTC
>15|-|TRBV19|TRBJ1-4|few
CASSISGDTNEKLFF
TGTGCCAGTAGTATTTCAGGGGATACTAATGAAAAACTGTTTTTT
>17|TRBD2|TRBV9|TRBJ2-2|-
CASSAALAGGLSGELFF
TGTGCCAGCAGCGCGGCACTAGCGGGGGGGCTTTCCGGGGAGCTGTTTTTT
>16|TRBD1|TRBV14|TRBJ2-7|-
CASSHDRTGTGDEQYF
TGTGCCAGCAGCCATGATAGGACCGGGACAGGGGACGAGCAGTACTTC
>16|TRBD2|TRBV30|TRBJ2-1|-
CAWSSRRRLADDEQFF
TGTGCCTGGAGTTCTAGGCGTCGGCTAGCGGACGATGAGCAGTTCTTC
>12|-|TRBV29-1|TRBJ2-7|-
CSVERGADEQYF
TGCAGCGTTGAACGGGGGGCGGACGAGCAGTACTTC
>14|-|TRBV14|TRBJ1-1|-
CASSHRVRNTEAFF
TGTGCCAGCAGCCACAGGGTAAGAAACACTGAAGCTTTCTTT
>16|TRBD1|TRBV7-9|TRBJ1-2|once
CASSLVGTGGHYGYTF
TGTGCCAGCAGCTTAGTCGGGACAGGGGGCCACTATGGCTACACCTTC
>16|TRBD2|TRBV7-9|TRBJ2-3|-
CASSLKGRGVSDTQYF
TGTGCCAGCAGCTTAAAGGGGCGGGGGGTCTCAGATACGCAGTATTTT
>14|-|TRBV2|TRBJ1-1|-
CASSPLTQNTEAFF
TGTGCCAGCAGCCCGTTGACACAGAACACTGAAGCTTTCTTT
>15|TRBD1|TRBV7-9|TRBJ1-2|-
CASSLGQAKNYGYTF
TGTGCCAGCAGCTTGGGACAGGCGAAAAACTATGGCTACACCTTC
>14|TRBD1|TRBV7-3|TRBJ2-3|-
CASSLGQGEDTQYF
TGTGCCAGCAGCCTCGGACAGGGGGAGGATACGCAGTATTTT
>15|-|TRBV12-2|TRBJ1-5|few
CASRSDRGEDQPQHF
TGTGCAAGTCGTTCGGACAGGGGAGAGGATCAGCCCCAGCATTTT
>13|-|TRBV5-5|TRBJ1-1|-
CASSPGGGIEAFF
TGTGCCAGCAGCCCGGGCGGGGGGATTGAAGCTTTCTTT
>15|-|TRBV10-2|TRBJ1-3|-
CASSELDSSGNTIYF
TGCGCCAGCAGTGAGTTGGACAGCTCTGGAAACACCATATATTTT
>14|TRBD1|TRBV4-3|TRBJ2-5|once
CASSKGTAQETQYF
TGCGCCAGCAGTAAAGGGACAGCCCAAGAGACCCAGTACTTC
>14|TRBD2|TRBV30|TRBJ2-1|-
CAWTGRLASNEQFF
TGTGCCTGGACCGGTCGACTAGCGAGCAATGAGCAGTTCTTC
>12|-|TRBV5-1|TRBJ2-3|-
CASSLVVDTQYF
TGCGCCAGCAGCTTGGTAGTAGATACGCAGTATTTT
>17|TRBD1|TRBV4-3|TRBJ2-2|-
CASSQDRGTGDTGELFF
TGCGCCAGCAGCCAAGATCGAGGGACAGGGGACACCGGGGAGCTGTTTTTT
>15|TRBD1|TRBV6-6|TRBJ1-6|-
CASNDPGTGDSPPHF
TGTGCCAGCAATGACCCCGGGACAGGGGATTCACCCCCCCACTTT
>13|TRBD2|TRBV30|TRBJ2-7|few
CAWKFGGAYEQYF
TGTGCCTGGAAGTTTGGGGGGGCCTACGAGCAGTACTTC
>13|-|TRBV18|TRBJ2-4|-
CASSPSAKNIQYF
TGTGCCAGCTCTCCTTCAGCCAAAAACATTCAGTACTTC
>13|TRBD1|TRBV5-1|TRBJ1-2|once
CASSLPGQSGYTF
TGCGCCAGCAGCTTGCCGGGACAGTCGGGCTACACCTTC
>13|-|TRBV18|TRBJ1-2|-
CASSPQGYYGYTF
TGTGCCAGCTCACCTCAGGGGTACTATGGCTACACCTTC
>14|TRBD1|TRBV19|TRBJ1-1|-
CASMDRARLTEAFF
TGTGCCAGTATGGACAGGGCTCGTTTGACTGAAGCTTTCTTT
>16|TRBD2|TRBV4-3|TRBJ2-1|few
CASSLITGGAGNEQFF
TGCGCCAGCAGCCTGATTACCGGGGGGGCCGGCAATGAGCAGTTCTTC
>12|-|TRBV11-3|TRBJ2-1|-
CASSFSGDEQFF
TGTGCCAGCAGCTTTTCCGGGGATGAGCAGTTCTTC
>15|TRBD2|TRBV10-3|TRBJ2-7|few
CAIRGGGTSSYEQYF
TGTGCCATCAGAGGCGGGGGGACTAGCTCCTACGAGCAGTACTTC
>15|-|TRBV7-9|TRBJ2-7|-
CASSLAGQLYYEQYF
TGTGCCAGCAGCTTAGCTGGACAACTCTACTACGAGCAGTACTTC
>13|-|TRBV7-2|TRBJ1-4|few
CASSSSTNEKLFF
TGTGCCAGCAGCTCTTCAACTAATGAAAAACTGTTTTTT
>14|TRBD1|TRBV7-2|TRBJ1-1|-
CASSRGQGNTEAFF
TGTGCCAGCAGCCGCGGACAGGGGAACACTGAAGCTTTCTTT
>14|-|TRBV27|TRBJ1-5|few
CASRKGGINQPQHF
TGTGCCAGCAGAAAAGGAGGGATTAATCAGCCCCAGCATTTT
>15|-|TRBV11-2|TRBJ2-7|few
CASSPPSVANYEQYF
TGTGCCAGCAGCCCCCCAAGCGTGGCCAACTACGAGCAGTACTTC
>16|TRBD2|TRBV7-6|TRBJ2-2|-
CASSAPSGGNTGELFF
TGTGCCAGCAGCGCTCCTAGCGGGGGGAACACCGGGGAGCTGTTTTTT
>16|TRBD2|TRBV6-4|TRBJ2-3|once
CASRPTSGGAGDTQYF
TGTGCCAGCAGACCTACTAGCGGGGGGGCCGGAGATACGCAGTATTTT
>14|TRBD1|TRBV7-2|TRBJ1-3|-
CASSLGSMRTGVFF
TGTGCCAGCAGCTTAGGTTCCATGCGGACAGGGGTATTTTTT
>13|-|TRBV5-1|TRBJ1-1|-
CASSLNIDTEAFF
TGCGCCAGCAGCTTGAATATTGACACTGAAGCTTTCTTT
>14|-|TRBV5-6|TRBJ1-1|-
CASTLRVPNTEAFF
TGTGCCAGCACCCTCCGGGTCCCGAACACTGAAGCTTTCTTT
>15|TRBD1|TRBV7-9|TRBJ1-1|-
CASSLASGQGTEAFF
TGTGCCAGCAGCTTAGCGTCGGGACAGGGAACTGAAGCTTTCTTT
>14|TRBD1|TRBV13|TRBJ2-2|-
CASSLRGPTGELFF
TGTGCCAGCAGCTTGAGGGGGCCGACCGGGGAGCTGTTTTTT
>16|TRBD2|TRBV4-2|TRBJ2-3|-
CASSHGTSGGAFTQYF
TGTGCCAGCAGCCATGGGACTAGCGGGGGGGCCTTCACGCAGTATTTT